This TCR beta chain was sequenced in a study of T cells in localized non-small cell lung cancer (dated by TCRdb to about 2020). For the wider study: T cell repertoires of about 240 early-stage NSCLC patients were analyzed, with tumors being compared against uninvolved tumor-adjacent lungs. All 220 or so NSCLC patients in the cohort were treatment-naive and had localized lung tumors that were resected. NSCLC patients had a mean age of roughly 66 years, and around 140 were male and 107 female. What the work shows at the level of the full study, not this receptor alone: Uninvolved tumor-adjacent lung showed the highest T cell clonality, higher than tumor, which suggests more focused antigenic responses in the adjacent lung. Since the design was exploratory, TCR variables were selected using unadjusted p-values with no false-discovery rate correction. Higher T cell density in blood was associated with longer overall survival, whereas higher clonality in adjacent lung was associated with shorter survival. Because multi-region tumor sequencing was not done, intratumor heterogeneity could not be ruled out. Of the top 100 tumor clones, a median of roughly 53 were detected in paired uninvolved adjacent lung; some 28 were also among that lung's top 100.

The immunoSEQ Assay was used to sequence TCR beta CDR3 regions from DNA. The original methods were these. T cell density was computed as TCR beta template counts normalized to usable DNA estimated by amplifying housekeeping genes. Richness was estimated with the preseqR package, extrapolating to 400,000 templates for PBMC samples and 120,000 templates for tissue samples. Clonality was defined by subtracting Pielou's evenness from one. To identify tissue-enriched TCRs, differential abundance testing was run on productive amino-acid clonotypes with a minimum total count of 5 and an alpha of 0.1. The Jaccard Index and the Morisita Overlap Index were used to measure how much the repertoires overlapped between compartments. GLIPH grouped TCR beta CDR3s together with public tetramer-defined viral CDR3s, and a viral motif had to include at least three viral sequences and show V-gene enrichment. TCRdb carries this immuneACCESS record with in-frame sequences only. Its versions omit some clonotypes, under half of them owing to an unresolved V gene in the studies checked, with the rest unexplained. The V and J calls and clone size come from that table; D and trimming were worked out from the DNA. The sample data list approximately 30,000 clones, and about four fifths of these were observed just once. The biggest ten clones account for roughly two fifths of the sample.

At the junction V is shortened by 6 bases and J by 5 bases; bases outside the gene matches: 6. The CDR3 goes from the cysteine to the phenylalanine over 13 residues. Of all the DNA, just the CDR3 is kept, 39 bases in frame from base 1. For CDR1 and CDR2, the germline V gene (reference sequence) lists SEHNR and FQNEAQ. At diagnosis, peripheral blood, uninvolved tumor-adjacent lung and tumor were collected and stored as a combination of fresh-frozen and FFPE material. Blood samples were analyzed as peripheral blood mononuclear cells for TCR repertoire profiling. This clone was seen a handful of times. The antigen it binds to is not known. Base qualities are not recorded, but no much larger clone differs from it by a single base.

Specimen: peripheral blood, collected before any cancer treatment. The TCR was taken from a male donor aged 60 or over with stage II squamous cell lung carcinoma. The sequence links TRBV7-9 to TRBJ2-5; 7 central nucleotides agree with TRBD1. In nucleotide form, the sequence is TGTGCCAGCAGAGACAGGGATAGGGAGACCCAGTACTTC. Protein translation: CASRDRDRETQYF.